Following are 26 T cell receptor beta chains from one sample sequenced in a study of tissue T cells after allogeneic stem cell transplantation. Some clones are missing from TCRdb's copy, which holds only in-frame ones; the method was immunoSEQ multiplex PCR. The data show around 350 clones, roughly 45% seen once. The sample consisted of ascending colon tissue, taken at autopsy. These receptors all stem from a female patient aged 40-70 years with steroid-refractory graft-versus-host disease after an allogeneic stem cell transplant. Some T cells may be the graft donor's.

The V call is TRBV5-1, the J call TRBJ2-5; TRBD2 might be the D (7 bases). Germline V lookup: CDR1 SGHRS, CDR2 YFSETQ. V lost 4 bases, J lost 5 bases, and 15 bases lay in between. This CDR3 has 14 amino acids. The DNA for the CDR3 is TGCGCCAGCAGCGGTGGGGGGGCGCATGAGACCCAGTACTTC. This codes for CASSGGGAHETQYF.

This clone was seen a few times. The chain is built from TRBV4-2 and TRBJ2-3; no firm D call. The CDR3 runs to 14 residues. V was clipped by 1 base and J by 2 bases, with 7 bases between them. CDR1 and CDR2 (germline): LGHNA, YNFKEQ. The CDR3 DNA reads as TGTGCCAGCAGCCAAGGGCCATCCACAGATACGCAGTATTTT. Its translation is CASSQGPSTDTQYF.

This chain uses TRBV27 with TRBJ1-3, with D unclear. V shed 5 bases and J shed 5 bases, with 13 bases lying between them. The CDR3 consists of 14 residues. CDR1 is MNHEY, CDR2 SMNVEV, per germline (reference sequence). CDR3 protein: CASSPAQYRNTIYF. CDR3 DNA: TGTGCCAGCAGTCCGGCACAGTATCGAAACACCATATATTTT.

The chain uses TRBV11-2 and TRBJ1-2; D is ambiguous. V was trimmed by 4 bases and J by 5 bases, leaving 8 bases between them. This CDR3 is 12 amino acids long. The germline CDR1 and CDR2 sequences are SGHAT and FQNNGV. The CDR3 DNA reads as TGTGCCAGCAGCTCTGGAGTGTATGGCTACACCTTC. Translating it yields CASSSGVYGYTF.

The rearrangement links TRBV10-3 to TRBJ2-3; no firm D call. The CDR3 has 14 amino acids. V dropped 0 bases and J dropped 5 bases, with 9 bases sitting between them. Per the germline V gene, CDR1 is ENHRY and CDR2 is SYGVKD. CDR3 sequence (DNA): TGTGCCATCAGTGAGTCGGGTCAGTTAGATACGCAGTATTTT. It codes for CAISESGQLDTQYF.

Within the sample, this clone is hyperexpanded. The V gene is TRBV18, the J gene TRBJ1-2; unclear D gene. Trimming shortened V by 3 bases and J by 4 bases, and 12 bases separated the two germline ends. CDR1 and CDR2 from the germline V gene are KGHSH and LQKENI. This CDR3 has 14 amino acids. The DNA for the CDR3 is TGTGCCAGCTCACCTAACAGCCTTTCCTATGGCTACACCTTC. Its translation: CASSPNSLSYGYTF.

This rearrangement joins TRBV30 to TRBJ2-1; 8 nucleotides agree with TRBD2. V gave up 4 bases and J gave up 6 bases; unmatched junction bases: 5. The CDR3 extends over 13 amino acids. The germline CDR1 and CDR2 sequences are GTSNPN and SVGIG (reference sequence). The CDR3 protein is CAWNTGLANEQFF. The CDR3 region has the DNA TGTGCCTGGAACACCGGACTAGCCAATGAGCAGTTCTTC.

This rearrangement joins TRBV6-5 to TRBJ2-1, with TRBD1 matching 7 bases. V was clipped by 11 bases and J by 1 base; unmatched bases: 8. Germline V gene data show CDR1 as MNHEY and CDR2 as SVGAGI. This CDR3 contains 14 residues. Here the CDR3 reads CASGPGQSYNEQFF. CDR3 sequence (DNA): TGTGCCTCAGGCCCGGGACAGTCCTACAATGAGCAGTTCTTC.

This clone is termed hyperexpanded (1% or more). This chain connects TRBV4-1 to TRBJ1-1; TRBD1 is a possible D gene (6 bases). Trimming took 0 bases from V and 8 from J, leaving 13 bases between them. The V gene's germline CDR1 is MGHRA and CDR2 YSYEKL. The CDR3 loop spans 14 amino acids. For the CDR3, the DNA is TGCGCCAGCAGCCAAGATCTGGGGGCAGGGGAAGCTTTCTTT. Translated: CASSQDLGAGEAFF.

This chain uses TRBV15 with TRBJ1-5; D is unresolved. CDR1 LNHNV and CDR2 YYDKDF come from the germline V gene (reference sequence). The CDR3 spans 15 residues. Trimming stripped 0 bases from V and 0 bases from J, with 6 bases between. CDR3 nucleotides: TGTGCCACCAGCAGAGACCGATATAGCAATCAGCCCCAGCATTTT. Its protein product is CATSRDRYSNQPQHF.

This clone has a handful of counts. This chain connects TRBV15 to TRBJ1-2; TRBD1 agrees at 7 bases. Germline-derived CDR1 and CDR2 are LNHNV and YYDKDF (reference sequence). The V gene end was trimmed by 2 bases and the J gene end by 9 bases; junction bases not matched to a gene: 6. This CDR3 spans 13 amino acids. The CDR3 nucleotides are TGTGCCACCAGCAGATCCGACAGGGCAAGCTACACCTTC. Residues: CATSRSDRASYTF.

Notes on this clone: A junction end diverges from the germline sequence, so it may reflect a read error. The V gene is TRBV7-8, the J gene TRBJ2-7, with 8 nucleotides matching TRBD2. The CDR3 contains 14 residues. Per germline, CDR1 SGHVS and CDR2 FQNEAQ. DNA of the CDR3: TGTGCCAGCAGCCTAGCGGGCCCGGCCTACGAGCAGTACTTC. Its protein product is CASSLAGPAYEQYF. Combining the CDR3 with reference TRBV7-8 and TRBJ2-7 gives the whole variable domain GAGVSQSPRYKVAKRGQDVALRCDPISGHVSLFWYQQALGQGPEFLTYFQNEAQLDKSGLPSDRFFAERPEGSVSTLKIQRTQQEDSAVYLCASSLAGPAYEQYFGPGTRLTVT.

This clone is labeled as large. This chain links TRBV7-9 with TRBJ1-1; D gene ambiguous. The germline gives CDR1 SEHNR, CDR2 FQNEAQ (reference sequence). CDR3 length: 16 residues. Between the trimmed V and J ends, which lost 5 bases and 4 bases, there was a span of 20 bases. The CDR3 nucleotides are TGTGCCAGCAGCACCCCCCGGGAGACCTGGGGCACTGAAGCTTTCTTT. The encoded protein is CASSTPRETWGTEAFF.

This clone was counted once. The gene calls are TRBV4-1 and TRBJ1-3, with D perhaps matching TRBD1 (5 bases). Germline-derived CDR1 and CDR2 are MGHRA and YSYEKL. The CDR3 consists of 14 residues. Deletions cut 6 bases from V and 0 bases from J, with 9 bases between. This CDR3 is CASRLGTSGNTIYF. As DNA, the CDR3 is TGCGCCAGCAGGTTGGGGACCTCTGGAAACACCATATATTTT.

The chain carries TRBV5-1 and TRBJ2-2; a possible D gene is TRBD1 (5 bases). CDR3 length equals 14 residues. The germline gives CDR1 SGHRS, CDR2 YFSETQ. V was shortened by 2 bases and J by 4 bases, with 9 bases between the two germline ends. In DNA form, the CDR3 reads TGCGCCAGCAGCTTCAGGGAAACCACCGGGGAGCTGTTTTTT. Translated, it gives CASSFRETTGELFF.

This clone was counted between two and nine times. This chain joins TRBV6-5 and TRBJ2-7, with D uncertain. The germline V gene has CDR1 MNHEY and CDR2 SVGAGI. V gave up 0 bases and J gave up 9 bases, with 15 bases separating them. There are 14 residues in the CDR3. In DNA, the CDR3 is TGTGCCAGCAGTTACTCGAAAAACCTCGGTGGGCAGTACTTC. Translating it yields CASSYSKNLGGQYF.

The CDR3 nucleotides read TGTGCCAGCAGTGAAGAAGGTGGCTCCTCGGCCAAAAACATTCAGTACTTC. Translation: CASSEEGGSSAKNIQYF. The chain employs TRBV6-1 and TRBJ2-4; unclear D gene. The CDR3 runs to 17 residues. Germline V lookup: CDR1 MNHNS, CDR2 SASEGT. Deletions cut 1 base from V and 1 base from J, with 14 bases between.

For the CDR3, the DNA is TGTGCCAGCAGCCTACAGGGGGGCACTGAAGCTTTCTTT. Protein: CASSLQGGTEAFF. The chain combines TRBV3-1 (or the pseudogene TRBV3-2) with TRBJ1-1; 8 nucleotides align to TRBD1. Germline CDR1 and CDR2: LGHDT and YNNKEL (reference sequence). The ends lost 4 bases at V and 4 bases at J; junction bases unmatched: 2. The CDR3 runs to 13 residues.

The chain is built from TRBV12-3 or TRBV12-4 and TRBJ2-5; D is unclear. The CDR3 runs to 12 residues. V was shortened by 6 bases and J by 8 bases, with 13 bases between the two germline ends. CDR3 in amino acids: CASSPQSYTQYF. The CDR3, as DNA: TGTGCCAGCAGCCCGCAGAGCTATACCCAGTACTTC.

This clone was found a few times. CDR3 sequence reads: CASAPTRDRAVYGYTF. CDR3 coding DNA: TGCGCCAGCGCTCCAACCCGGGACAGGGCCGTCTATGGCTACACCTTC. The rearrangement links TRBV5-1 to TRBJ1-2; 9 bases agree with TRBD1. The V gene end was trimmed by 7 bases and the J gene end by 4 bases; junction bases not matched to a gene: 14. The CDR3 loop spans 16 amino acids. Germline-derived CDR1 and CDR2 are SGHRS and YFSETQ.

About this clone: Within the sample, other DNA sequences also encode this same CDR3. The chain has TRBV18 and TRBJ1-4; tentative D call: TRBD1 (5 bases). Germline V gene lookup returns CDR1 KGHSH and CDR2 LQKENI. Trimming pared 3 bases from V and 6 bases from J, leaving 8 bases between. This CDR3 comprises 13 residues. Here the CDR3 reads CASSPGRDEKLFF. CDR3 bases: TGTGCCAGCTCACCGGGGCGCGATGAAAAACTGTTTTTT. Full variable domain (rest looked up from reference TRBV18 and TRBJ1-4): NAGVMQNPRHLVRRRGQEARLRCSPMKGHSHVYWYRQLPEEGLKFMVYLQKENIIDESGMPKERFSAEFPKEGPSILRIQQVVRGDSAAYFCASSPGRDEKLFFGSGTQLSVL.

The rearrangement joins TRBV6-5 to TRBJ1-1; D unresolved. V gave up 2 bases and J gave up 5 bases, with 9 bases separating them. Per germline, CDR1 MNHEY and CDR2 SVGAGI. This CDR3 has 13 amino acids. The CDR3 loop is CASSYSGRTEAFF. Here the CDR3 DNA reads TGTGCCAGCAGTTACAGCGGGAGGACTGAAGCTTTCTTT.

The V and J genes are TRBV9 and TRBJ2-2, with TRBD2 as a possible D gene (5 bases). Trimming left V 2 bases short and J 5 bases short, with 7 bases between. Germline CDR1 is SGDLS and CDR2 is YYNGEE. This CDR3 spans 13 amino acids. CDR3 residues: CASSVEGTGELFF. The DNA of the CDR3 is TGTGCCAGCAGCGTTGAGGGAACCGGGGAGCTGTTTTTT. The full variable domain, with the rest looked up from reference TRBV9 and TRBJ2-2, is DSGVTQTPKHLITATGQRVTLRCSPRSGDLSVYWYQQSLDQGLQFLIQYYNGEERAKGNILERFSAQQFPDLHSELNLSSLELGDSALYFCASSVEGTGELFFGEGSRLTVL.

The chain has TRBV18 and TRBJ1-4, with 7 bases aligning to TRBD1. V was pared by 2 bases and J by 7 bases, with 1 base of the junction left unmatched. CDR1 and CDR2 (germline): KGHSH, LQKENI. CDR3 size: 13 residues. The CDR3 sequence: CASSPDRVEKLFF. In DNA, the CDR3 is TGTGCCAGCTCACCAGACAGGGTTGAAAAACTGTTTTTT. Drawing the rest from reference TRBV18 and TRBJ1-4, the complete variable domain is NAGVMQNPRHLVRRRGQEARLRCSPMKGHSHVYWYRQLPEEGLKFMVYLQKENIIDESGMPKERFSAEFPKEGPSILRIQQVVRGDSAAYFCASSPDRVEKLFFGSGTQLSVL.

The CDR3 DNA follows: TGTGCCATCAGTGACTCCCGGGGTTATGGCTACACCTTC. It encodes CAISDSRGYGYTF. The rearrangement uses TRBV10-3 and TRBJ1-2; D is undetermined. Germline V lookup: CDR1 ENHRY, CDR2 SYGVKD. The CDR3 consists of 13 residues. V shed 3 bases and J shed 5 bases, with 10 bases lying between them.

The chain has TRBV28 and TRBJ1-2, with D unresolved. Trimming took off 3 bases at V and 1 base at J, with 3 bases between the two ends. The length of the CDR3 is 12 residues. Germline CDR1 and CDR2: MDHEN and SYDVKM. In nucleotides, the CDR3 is TGTGCCAGCAGTTTTCGTAACTATGGCTACACCTTC. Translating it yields CASSFRNYGYTF.